This is a list of T cell receptor beta chains from one sample in a study of T cells in Graves' hyperthyroidism and ophthalmopathy. TCRdb independently ran MiXCR on the multiplex PCR reads; one entry per CDR3 protein. The sample shows 660,000 or so distinct CDR3 sequences, 40% to 55% of them seen only once. Sample: peripheral blood or thyroid tissue (not recorded which). The receptor source for this set is an adult man with Graves' disease, either hyperthyroidism or ophthalmopathy (not recorded which). Each CDR3 is given with its conserved first and last residue. D genes are given only for firm matches. Not every row has a clone size; where given, it reads once, few, many or a size class.

clone_size	v_call	d_call	j_call	cdr3_aa	cdr3_nt
NA	TRBV7-9	TRBD1	TRBJ1-2	CASSPPDRGYGYTF	TGTGCCAGCAGCCCCCCGGACAGGGGCTATGGCTACACCTTC
once	TRBV10-3	NA	TRBJ1-4	CAISDVRQAGEKLFF	TGTGCCATCAGTGACGTCAGGCAAGCGGGTGAAAAACTGTTTTTT
NA	TRBV20-1	TRBD1	TRBJ1-2	CSASGQDLRDYTF	TGCAGTGCTTCCGGACAGGATCTCCGCGACTACACCTTC
NA	TRBV24-1	TRBD1	TRBJ1-2	CATSDPSDREGYTF	TGTGCCACCAGTGATCCCTCTGACAGGGAGGGGTACACCTTC
NA	TRBV29-1	NA	TRBJ1-2	CSVDSPYYGYTF	TGCAGCGTTGACAGTCCTTACTATGGCTACACCTTC
many	TRBV9	NA	TRBJ1-4	CASSPGVREKLFF	TGTGCCAGCAGCCCCGGAGTGCGGGAAAAACTGTTTTTT
NA	TRBV7-9	TRBD2	TRBJ2-7	CASSFGLAGVRSYEQYF	TGTGCCAGCAGCTTTGGACTAGCGGGAGTCCGCTCCTACGAGCAGTACTTC
NA	TRBV21-1	NA	TRBJ2-5	CASSTGGGSQYF	TGTGCCAGCAGCACCGGGGGGGGTTCCCAGTACTTC
NA	TRBV4-3	TRBD1	TRBJ1-2	CASSQLQGAGYGYTF	TGCGCCAGCAGCCAGCTACAGGGGGCTGGCTATGGCTACACCTTC
NA	TRBV25-1	TRBD1	TRBJ1-6	CASSDSRQGVDSPLHF	TGTGCCAGCAGTGATTCTAGACAGGGGGTGGATTCACCCCTCCACTTT
NA	TRBV19	NA	TRBJ1-2	CANSMVLWLTNYGYTF	TGTGCCAATAGTATGGTCCTATGGCTAACTAACTATGGCTACACCTTC
NA	TRBV29-1	NA	TRBJ1-2	CSVEAGSGYTF	TGCAGCGTTGAGGCAGGGTCCGGCTACACCTTC
NA	TRBV25-1	NA	TRBJ1-6	CASSARVDPFYSPLHF	TGTGCCAGCAGTGCTAGAGTGGACCCCTTTTATTCACCCCTCCACTTT
few	TRBV25-1	NA	TRBJ1-1	CASSFEPRGDGTHTEAFF	TGTGCCAGCAGCTTCGAACCGAGGGGTGATGGAACACACACTGAAGCTTTCTTT
NA	TRBV14	NA	TRBJ1-1	CASSQDHPPGMNTEAFF	TGTGCCAGCAGCCAAGACCATCCCCCAGGCATGAACACTGAAGCTTTCTTT
once	TRBV7-9	NA	TRBJ2-5	CASSLSLGGGGKAQYF	TGTGCCAGCAGCCTTAGTTTGGGGGGCGGAGGGAAGGCCCAGTACTTC
NA	TRBV20-1	TRBD2	TRBJ2-7	CSARGASGRAHEQYF	TGCAGTGCTAGAGGGGCTAGCGGGAGGGCCCACGAGCAGTACTTC
NA	TRBV7-2	TRBD1	TRBJ1-2	CASSSTQGAGGYTF	TGTGCCAGCAGCTCGACACAGGGGGCCGGAGGCTACACCTTC
many	TRBV7-8	NA	TRBJ2-7	CASSGRQAREQYF	TGTGCCAGCAGCGGGCGACAGGCCCGGGAGCAGTACTTC
NA	TRBV20-1	NA	TRBJ2-7	CSARAEARSYEQYF	TGCAGTGCTAGGGCCGAAGCTCGGTCCTACGAGCAGTACTTC
NA	TRBV7-3	TRBD2	TRBJ2-2	CASRLAGVGSGELFF	TGTGCCAGCAGACTAGCGGGAGTAGGGTCCGGGGAGCTGTTTTTT
NA	TRBV12-3/TRBV12-4	NA	TRBJ1-2	CASSRDTVRYGYTF	TGTGCCAGCAGTCGGGACACCGTTAGATATGGCTACACCTTC
many	TRBV15	NA	TRBJ2-2	CATSRELGRNTGELFF	TGTGCCACCAGCAGAGAACTAGGCAGGAACACCGGGGAGCTGTTTTTT
NA	TRBV9	NA	TRBJ2-5	CASSTMGASRGETQYF	TGTGCCAGCAGCACAATGGGGGCGAGTCGCGGGGAGACCCAGTACTTC
NA	TRBV6-1	NA	TRBJ1-5	CASTLQGAGNQPQHF	TGTGCCAGCACCTTACAGGGCGCGGGCAATCAGCCCCAGCATTTT
once	TRBV29-1	TRBD1	TRBJ2-7	CSGVIWDRGYEQYF	TGCAGCGGTGTGATTTGGGACAGGGGATACGAGCAGTACTTC
NA	TRBV29-1	NA	TRBJ1-5	CSVEDRRRTDQHF	TGCAGCGTTGAAGATCGACGGAGGACAGACCAGCATTTT
few	TRBV10-3	NA	TRBJ1-1	CASDDLMNTEAFF	TGTGCCAGCGACGACCTTATGAACACTGAAGCTTTCTTT
NA	TRBV7-9	TRBD1	TRBJ1-4	CAGSLGQLNEKLFF	TGTGCCGGCAGCTTGGGACAGCTTAATGAAAAACTGTTTTTT
NA	TRBV10-3	NA	TRBJ1-2	CAISDPVAGDGYTF	TGTGCCATCAGTGACCCAGTGGCAGGGGACGGCTACACCTTC
NA	TRBV12-3/TRBV12-4	NA	TRBJ1-1	CASSLGGTYTEAFF	TGTGCCAGCAGTTTAGGAGGGACCTACACTGAAGCTTTCTTT
many	TRBV29-1	TRBD1	TRBJ1-2	CSVVQGAYGYTF	TGCAGCGTAGTTCAGGGGGCGTATGGCTACACCTTC
NA	TRBV19	NA	TRBJ2-7	CASSTTSDGAYEQYF	TGTGCCAGTAGTACAACCTCGGACGGGGCCTACGAGCAGTACTTC
NA	TRBV16	TRBD1	TRBJ1-2	CASSQIPAQGNYGYTF	TGTGCCAGCAGCCAAATTCCCGCACAGGGGAACTATGGCTACACCTTC
NA	TRBV2	NA	TRBJ1-4	CASRVTNEKLFF	TGTGCCAGCAGGGTCACTAATGAAAAACTGTTTTTT
NA	TRBV19	NA	TRBJ1-2	CASSTRDVRGYTF	TGTGCCAGTAGTACTAGGGATGTCAGAGGCTACACCTTC
many	TRBV2	NA	TRBJ2-5	CAMAGGVGETQYF	TGTGCCATGGCCGGAGGGGTAGGGGAGACCCAGTACTTC
many	TRBV20-1	NA	TRBJ2-7	CSVFGKGSSYEQYF	TGCAGTGTCTTTGGGAAGGGGAGTTCCTACGAGCAGTACTTC
many	TRBV5-1	TRBD2	TRBJ2-7	CASSRTSGGTYEQYF	TGCGCCAGCAGCCGGACTAGCGGGGGGACCTACGAGCAGTACTTC
once	TRBV7-9	TRBD1	TRBJ2-5	CASSSVINRGRAETQYF	TGTGCCAGCAGCTCAGTAATAAACAGGGGGCGGGCGGAGACCCAGTACTTC
many	TRBV2	NA	TRBJ1-2	CASSEKRRNYGYTF	TGTGCCAGCAGTGAGAAGCGTCGGAACTATGGCTACACCTTC
few	TRBV12-3/TRBV12-4	NA	TRBJ2-7	CASSPAGDYEQYF	TGTGCCAGCAGCCCTGCCGGGGACTACGAGCAGTACTTC
NA	TRBV7-3	NA	TRBJ2-2	CASQTEGNTGELFF	TGTGCCAGCCAAACGGAGGGCAACACCGGGGAGCTGTTTTTT
many	TRBV7-2	NA	TRBJ2-5	CASSLEAGLGGGTQYF	TGTGCCAGCAGCTTAGAGGCGGGACTTGGGGGAGGGACCCAGTACTTC
NA	TRBV15	NA	TRBJ1-5	CATSRSRGHRETQHF	TGTGCCACCAGCAGATCCCGGGGGCATCGGGAGACCCAGCATTTT
few	TRBV3-1	TRBD1	TRBJ1-5	CASSQRGGVDQPQHF	TGTGCCAGCAGCCAACGAGGGGGCGTAGACCAGCCCCAGCATTTT
NA	TRBV29-1	TRBD1	TRBJ1-2	CSVGKTGAAGYTF	TGCAGCGTTGGGAAGACAGGGGCTGCTGGCTACACCTTC
many	TRBV7-3	TRBD1	TRBJ1-2	CASSPDRGSGYTF	TGTGCCAGCAGCCCCGACAGGGGATCCGGCTACACCTTC
many	TRBV7-9	NA	TRBJ2-6	CASRPLNSGANVLTF	TGTGCCAGCAGACCCCTGAACTCTGGGGCCAACGTCCTGACTTTC
NA	TRBV12-3/TRBV12-4	TRBD1	TRBJ1-2	CASSFRGGGYTF	TGTGCCAGCAGTTTCAGGGGGGGTGGCTACACCTTC
many	TRBV6-5	NA	TRBJ1-1	CASHGPAEAFF	TGTGCCAGCCACGGTCCCGCCGAAGCTTTCTTT